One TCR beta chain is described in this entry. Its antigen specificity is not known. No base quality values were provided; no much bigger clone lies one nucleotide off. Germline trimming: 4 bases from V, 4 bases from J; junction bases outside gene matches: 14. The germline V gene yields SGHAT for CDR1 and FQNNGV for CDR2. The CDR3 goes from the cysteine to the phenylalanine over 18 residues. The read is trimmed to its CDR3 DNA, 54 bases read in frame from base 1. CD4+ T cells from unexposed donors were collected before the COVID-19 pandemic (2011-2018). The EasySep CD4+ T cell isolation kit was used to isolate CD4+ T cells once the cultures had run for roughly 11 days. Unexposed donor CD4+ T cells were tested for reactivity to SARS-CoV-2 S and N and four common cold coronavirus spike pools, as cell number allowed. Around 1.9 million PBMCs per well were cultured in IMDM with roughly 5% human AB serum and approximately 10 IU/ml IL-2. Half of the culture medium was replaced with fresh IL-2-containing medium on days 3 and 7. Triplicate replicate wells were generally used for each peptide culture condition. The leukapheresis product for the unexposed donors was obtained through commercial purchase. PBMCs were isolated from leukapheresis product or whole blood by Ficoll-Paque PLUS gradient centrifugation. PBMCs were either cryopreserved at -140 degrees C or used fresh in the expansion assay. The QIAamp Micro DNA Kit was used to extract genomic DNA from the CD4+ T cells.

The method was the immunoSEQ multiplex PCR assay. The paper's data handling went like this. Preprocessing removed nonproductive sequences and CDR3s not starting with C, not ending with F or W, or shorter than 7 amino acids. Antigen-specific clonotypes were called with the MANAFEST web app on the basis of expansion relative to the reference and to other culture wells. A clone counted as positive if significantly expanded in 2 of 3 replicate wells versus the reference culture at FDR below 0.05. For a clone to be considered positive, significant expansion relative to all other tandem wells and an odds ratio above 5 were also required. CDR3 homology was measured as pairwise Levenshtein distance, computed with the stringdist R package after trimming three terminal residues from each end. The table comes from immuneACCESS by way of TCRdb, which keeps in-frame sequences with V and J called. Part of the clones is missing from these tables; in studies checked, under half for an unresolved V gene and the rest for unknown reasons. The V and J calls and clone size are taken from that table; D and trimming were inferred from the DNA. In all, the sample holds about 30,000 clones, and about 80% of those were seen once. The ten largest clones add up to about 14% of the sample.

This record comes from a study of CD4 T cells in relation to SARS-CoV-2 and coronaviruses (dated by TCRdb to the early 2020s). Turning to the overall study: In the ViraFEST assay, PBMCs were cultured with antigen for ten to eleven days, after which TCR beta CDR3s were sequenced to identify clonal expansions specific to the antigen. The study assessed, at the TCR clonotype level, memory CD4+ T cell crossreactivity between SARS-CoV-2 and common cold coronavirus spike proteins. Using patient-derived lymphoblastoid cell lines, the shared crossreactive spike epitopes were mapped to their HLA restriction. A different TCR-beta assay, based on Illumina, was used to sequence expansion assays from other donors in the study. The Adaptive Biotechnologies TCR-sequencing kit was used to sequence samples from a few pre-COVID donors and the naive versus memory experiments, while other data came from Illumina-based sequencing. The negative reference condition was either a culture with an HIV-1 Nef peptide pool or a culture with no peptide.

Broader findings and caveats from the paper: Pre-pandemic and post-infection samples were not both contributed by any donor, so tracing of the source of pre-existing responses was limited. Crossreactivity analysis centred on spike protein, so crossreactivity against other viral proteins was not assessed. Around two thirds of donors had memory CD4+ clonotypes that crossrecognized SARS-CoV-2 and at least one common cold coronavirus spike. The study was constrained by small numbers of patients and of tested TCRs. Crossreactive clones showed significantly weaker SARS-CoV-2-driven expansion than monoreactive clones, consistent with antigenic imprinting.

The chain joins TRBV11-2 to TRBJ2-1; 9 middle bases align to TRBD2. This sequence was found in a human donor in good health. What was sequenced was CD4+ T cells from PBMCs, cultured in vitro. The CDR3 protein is CASSSSPGGTSMYNEQFF. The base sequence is TGTGCCAGCAGCTCAAGTCCTGGGGGGACTAGCATGTACAATGAGCAGTTCTTC.